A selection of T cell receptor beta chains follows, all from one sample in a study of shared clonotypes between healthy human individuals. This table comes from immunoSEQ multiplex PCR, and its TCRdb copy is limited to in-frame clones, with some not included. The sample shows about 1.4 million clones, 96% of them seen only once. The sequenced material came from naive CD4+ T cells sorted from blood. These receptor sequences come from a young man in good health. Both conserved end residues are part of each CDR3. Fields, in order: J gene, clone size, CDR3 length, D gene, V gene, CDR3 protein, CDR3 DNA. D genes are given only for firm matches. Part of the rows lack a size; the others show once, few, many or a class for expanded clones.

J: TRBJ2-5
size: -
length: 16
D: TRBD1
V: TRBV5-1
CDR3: CASSYGTANLQETQYF
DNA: TGCGCCAGCAGCTACGGGACAGCAAATCTGCAAGAGACCCAGTACTTC

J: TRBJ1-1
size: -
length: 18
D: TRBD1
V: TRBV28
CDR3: CASSSDTQQGALRTEAFF
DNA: TGTGCCAGCAGTTCGGACACACAACAGGGGGCGCTGAGGACTGAAGCTTTCTTT

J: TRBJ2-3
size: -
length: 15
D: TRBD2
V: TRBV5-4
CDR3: CASSLRGRAPDTQYF
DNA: TGTGCCAGCAGCTTAAGAGGGAGGGCCCCAGATACGCAGTATTTT

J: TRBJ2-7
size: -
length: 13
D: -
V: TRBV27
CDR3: CASSTRTEYEQYF
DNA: TGTGCCAGCAGTACCCGGACAGAATACGAGCAGTACTTC

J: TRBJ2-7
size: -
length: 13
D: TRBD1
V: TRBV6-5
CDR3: CASSYGTVYEQYF
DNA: TGTGCCAGCAGTTACGGGACAGTTTACGAGCAGTACTTC

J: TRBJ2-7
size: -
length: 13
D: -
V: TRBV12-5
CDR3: CASGRASSYEQYF
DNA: TGTGCTAGTGGTCGGGCCAGCTCCTACGAGCAGTACTTC

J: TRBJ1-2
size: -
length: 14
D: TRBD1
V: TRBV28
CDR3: CASSFGDRGYGYTF
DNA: TGTGCCAGCAGTTTCGGGGACAGGGGCTATGGCTACACCTTC

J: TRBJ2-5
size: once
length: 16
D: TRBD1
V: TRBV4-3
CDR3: CASSPRQGAVQETQYF
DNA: TGCGCCAGCAGCCCCCGACAGGGTGCCGTACAAGAGACCCAGTACTTC

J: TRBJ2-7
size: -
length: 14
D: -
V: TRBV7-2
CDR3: CASTSTRTTPVSVF
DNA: TGTGCCAGCACCTCGACCCGGACTACCCCAGTATCGGTGTTC

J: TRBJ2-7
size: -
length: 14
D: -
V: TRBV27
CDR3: CASSTRASPTKQYF
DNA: TGTGCCAGCAGCACCAGGGCGTCCCCTACGAAACAGTACTTC

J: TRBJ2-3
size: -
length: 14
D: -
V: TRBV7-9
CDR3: CASSLAGGADTQYF
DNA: TGTGCCAGCAGCTTAGCGGGAGGCGCAGATACGCAGTATTTT

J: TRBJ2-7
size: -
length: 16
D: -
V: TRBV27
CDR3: CASSLVRGMGSYEQYF
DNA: TGTGCCAGCAGTTTGGTTAGGGGGATGGGGTCCTACGAGCAGTACTTC

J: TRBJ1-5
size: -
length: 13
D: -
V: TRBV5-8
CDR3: CASSRTDNQPQHF
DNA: TGTGCCAGCAGCAGGACAGATAATCAGCCCCAGCATTTT

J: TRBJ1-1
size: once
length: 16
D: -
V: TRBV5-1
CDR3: CASSSLSRGTSTEAFF
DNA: TGCGCCAGCAGCTCGTTATCCAGGGGAACAAGCACTGAAGCTTTCTTT

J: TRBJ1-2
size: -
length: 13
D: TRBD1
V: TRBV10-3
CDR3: CAIRGQGSDGYTF
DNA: TGTGCCATCAGAGGACAGGGGAGTGATGGCTACACCTTC

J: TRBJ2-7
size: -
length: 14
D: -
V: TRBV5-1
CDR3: CASSFQGSIYEQYF
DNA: TGCGCCAGCAGCTTTCAAGGATCGATCTACGAGCAGTACTTC

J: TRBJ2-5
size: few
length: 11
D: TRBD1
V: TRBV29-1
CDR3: CSVTGQETQYF
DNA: TGCAGCGTGACAGGGCAAGAGACCCAGTACTTC

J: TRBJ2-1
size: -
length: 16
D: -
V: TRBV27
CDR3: CASSPRPLTGLNEQFF
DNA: TGTGCCAGCAGTCCCAGACCACTCACAGGGTTGAATGAGCAGTTCTTC

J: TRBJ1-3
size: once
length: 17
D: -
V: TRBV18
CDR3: CASSPLPPREGVHTIYF
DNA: TGTGCCAGCTCACCACTACCTCCCAGGGAAGGTGTACACACCATATATTTT

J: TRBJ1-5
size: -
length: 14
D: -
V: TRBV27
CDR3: CASRGSRPYQPQHF
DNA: TGTGCCAGCAGGGGTTCACGTCCCTATCAGCCCCAGCATTTT

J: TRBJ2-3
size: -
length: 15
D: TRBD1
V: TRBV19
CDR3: CASSTTGASTDTQYF
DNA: TGTGCCAGTAGTACGACAGGGGCTAGCACAGATACGCAGTATTTT

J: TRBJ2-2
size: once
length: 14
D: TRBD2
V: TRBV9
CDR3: CASKTGGNTGELFF
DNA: TGTGCCAGCAAGACGGGGGGTAACACCGGGGAGCTGTTTTTT

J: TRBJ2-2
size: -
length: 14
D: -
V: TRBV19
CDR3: CASKPAANTGELFF
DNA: TGTGCCAGTAAGCCCGCAGCGAACACCGGGGAGCTGTTTTTT

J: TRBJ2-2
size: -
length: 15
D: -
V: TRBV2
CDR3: CASSWGEEGTGELFF
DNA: TGTGCCAGCAGCTGGGGGGAGGAGGGCACCGGGGAGCTGTTTTTT

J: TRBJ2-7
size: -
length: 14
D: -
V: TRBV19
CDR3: CASSSDWQGYEQYF
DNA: TGTGCCAGTAGTAGCGACTGGCAGGGCTACGAGCAGTACTTC

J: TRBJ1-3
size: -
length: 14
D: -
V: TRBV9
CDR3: CASSEQYSGNTIYF
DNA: TGTGCCAGCAGCGAACAGTACTCTGGAAACACCATATATTTT

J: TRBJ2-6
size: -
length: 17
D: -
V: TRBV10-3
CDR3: CAIRGGTVRSGANVLTF
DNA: TGTGCCATCAGAGGGGGGACAGTACGCTCTGGGGCCAACGTCCTGACTTTC

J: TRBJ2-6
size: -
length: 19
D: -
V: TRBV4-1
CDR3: CASSQDGELAYSGANVLTF
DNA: TGCGCCAGCAGCCAAGATGGGGAGCTGGCATACTCTGGGGCCAACGTCCTGACTTTC

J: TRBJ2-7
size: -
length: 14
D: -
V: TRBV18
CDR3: CASSTAKNLYEQYF
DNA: TGTGCCAGCTCCACCGCTAAGAATCTCTACGAGCAGTACTTC

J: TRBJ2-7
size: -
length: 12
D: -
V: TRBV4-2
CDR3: CASSQAAGEQYF
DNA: TGTGCCAGCAGCCAAGCAGCCGGCGAGCAGTACTTC

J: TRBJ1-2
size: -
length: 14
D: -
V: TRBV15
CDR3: CATSENRANYGYTF
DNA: TGTGCCACCAGCGAGAATCGTGCTAACTATGGCTACACCTTC

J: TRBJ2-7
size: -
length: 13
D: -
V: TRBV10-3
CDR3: CAISSGVAYEQYF
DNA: TGTGCCATCAGTTCGGGAGTCGCCTACGAGCAGTACTTC

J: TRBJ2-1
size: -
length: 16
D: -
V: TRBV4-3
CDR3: CASSQDKRDEGNEQFF
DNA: TGCGCCAGCAGCCAAGATAAACGGGATGAGGGCAATGAGCAGTTCTTC

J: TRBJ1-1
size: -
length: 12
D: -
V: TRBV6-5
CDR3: CASRDRLDEAFF
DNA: TGTGCCAGCAGAGACCGACTTGATGAAGCTTTCTTT

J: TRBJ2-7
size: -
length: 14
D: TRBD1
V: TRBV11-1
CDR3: CASSPRDRAYEQYF
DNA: TGTGCCAGCAGCCCCCGGGACAGAGCCTACGAGCAGTACTTC

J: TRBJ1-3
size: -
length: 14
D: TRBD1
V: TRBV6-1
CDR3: CASRYTGAGNTIYF
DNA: TGTGCCAGCAGGTACACAGGGGCTGGAAACACCATATATTTT

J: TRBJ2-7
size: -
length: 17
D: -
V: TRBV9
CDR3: CASSPRPRDGSFYEQYF
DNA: TGTGCCAGCAGCCCAAGACCCCGGGACGGAAGTTTCTACGAGCAGTACTTC

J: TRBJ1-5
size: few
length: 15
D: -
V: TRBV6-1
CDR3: CASTAAGWGNQPQHF
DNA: TGTGCCAGCACTGCCGCAGGGTGGGGAAATCAGCCCCAGCATTTT

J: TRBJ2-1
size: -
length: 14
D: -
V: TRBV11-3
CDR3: CASSFSGSYNEQFF
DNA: TGTGCCAGCAGCTTTTCGGGGTCCTACAATGAGCAGTTCTTC